This T cell receptor beta chain derives from a study of response to subunit inactivated influenza vaccine (dated by TCRdb to between 2017 and 2018). Background for the entire study: The study used deep quantitative T cell receptor repertoire profiling to track responses to a trivalent subunit inactivated influenza vaccine.

Libraries were built with RT-PCR. The data were produced on an Illumina HiSeq 2500. TCRdb's own reprocessing of the public reads used fastp at Q25 and MiXCR and kept productive beta chains. Entries that share a CDR3 protein sequence are merged under the most common genes and DNA. For this sample the table gives more than 700,000 distinct CDR3 sequences, of which 21% were detected only once. The ten largest clones take up 9.5% to 13% of the sample. The junction shows trimming of 4 bases on V and 2 bases on J, plus 11 bases between the germline ends. The germline V gene gives CDR1 as SGHRS and CDR2 as YFSETQ. The CDR3 runs 14 amino acids, cysteine and phenylalanine included. This entry keeps only the CDR3 DNA: 42 bases, framed from base 1. What the authors observed across the whole study: The authors suggested that each seasonal influenza vaccination may recruit only a limited number of new T cells.

As for this clonotype: What antigen it recognizes has not been identified. No much larger clone is present one base from it, and per-base qualities are unavailable.

This TCR came from a man aged 50 to 60 who received an inactivated influenza vaccine. Donor details come from another sample of the same person, matched by shared clones. This specimen was PBMCs from blood, taken around 5 days after vaccination. The chain links TRBV5-1 with TRBJ2-3; the D gene is tentatively TRBD1 or TRBD2, each matching 5 bases. The nucleotides read TGCGCCAGCAGCATAGGGACGGACACAGATACGCAGTATTTT. Translated, it reads CASSIGTDTDTQYF.